The 14 T cell receptor beta chains below were found in one sample sequenced in a study of T-cell memory formation after mild COVID-19 (dated by TCRdb to the early 2020s). The library came from 5' RACE. The reads were generated on an Illumina NovaSeq 6000. TCRdb trimmed public reads at Q25 via fastp, called clones via MiXCR and kept in-frame beta chains. Merged by CDR3 protein, the rows form single entries marked with the most common genes and DNA. Counted in this sample were 500,000 to 550,000 distinct CDR3 sequences; 20% of them appeared once. The ten top clones hold 9.5% to 15% of the sample. Sequenced: PBMCs or a T cell subset sorted from them (not recorded which). Receptor source: an adult woman who had mild COVID-19 (a few samples of this study predate the infection). The sample titles of this study are shuffled in the database, so cell type and time point are left out; the donor was told from shared clones.

This chain links TRBV4-2 with TRBJ2-2; TRBD1 is a possible D gene (6 bases). The CDR3 consists of 16 residues. V gave up 0 bases and J gave up 2 bases, with 10 bases separating them. Per germline, CDR1 LGHNA and CDR2 YNFKEQ. This CDR3 is CASSQDRGRNTGELFF. In nucleotides, the CDR3 is TGTGCCAGCAGCCAAGACAGGGGAAGAAACACCGGGGAGCTGTTTTTT.

This clonotype showed up just a few times. V and J are TRBV3-1 and TRBJ2-5; D uncertain. V was shortened by 1 base and J by 1 base, with 10 bases between the two germline ends. From germline, CDR1 is LGHDT and CDR2 YNNKEL (reference sequence). The CDR3 sequence is 15 residues long. The CDR3, as DNA: TGTGCCAGCAGCCAAGGGGTCACGACCCAAGAGACCCAGTACTTC. The encoded protein is CASSQGVTTQETQYF.

The gene calls are TRBV18 and TRBJ1-1; D unclear. Looked up from germline, CDR1 is KGHSH and CDR2 is LQKENI. V was clipped by 2 bases and J by 4 bases, with 11 bases between them. The CDR3 length is 14 residues. The CDR3: CASSPKGSITEAFF. CDR3 nucleotide sequence: TGTGCCAGCTCACCAAAGGGCTCTATCACTGAAGCTTTCTTT.

CDR3 sequence (DNA): TGTGCCAGCAGTGAAACAGGTACCTACGAGCAGTACTTC. Translating gives CASSETGTYEQYF. The chain links TRBV25-1 to TRBJ2-7, with D possibly TRBD1 on 5 matching bases. The CDR3 totals 13 residues. V shed 2 bases and J shed 2 bases, with 7 bases lying between them. The germline V gene has CDR1 MGHDK and CDR2 SYGVNS.

The chain uses TRBV6-1 and TRBJ2-3; D may be TRBD1 or TRBD2 (5 bases each). The CDR3 is 15 amino acids. Trimming took off 1 base at V and 1 base at J, with 9 bases between the two ends. Per the germline V gene, CDR1 is MNHNS and CDR2 is SASEGT. CDR3 residues: CASSEGGIGTDTQYF. The DNA for the CDR3 is TGTGCCAGCAGTGAAGGGGGGATAGGCACAGATACGCAGTATTTT.

CDR3 sequence: CASSSHARGVRFF. The CDR3 DNA is TGTGCCAGCAGCTCACACGCCAGGGGGGTTCGGTTCTTC. The chain employs TRBV6-5 and TRBJ2-1; D is perhaps TRBD1 (7 bases). The CDR3 runs 13 residues. Germline V gives CDR1 MNHEY, CDR2 SVGAGI. Trimming cost V 6 bases and J 15 bases, with 21 bases left between them.

This clonotype was picked up a small number of times. The chain joins TRBV7-9 to TRBJ2-4, with 11 bases matching TRBD2. CDR3 length: 11 amino acids. After removal of 5 bases from V and 16 bases from J, the junction contained 4 bases not matched to a gene. CDR1 is SEHNR and CDR2 is FQNEAQ in the germline V gene (reference sequence). This CDR3 reads CASSTTSGSYF. For the CDR3, the DNA is TGTGCCAGCAGCACTACTAGCGGGAGCTACTTC.

V gene TRBV29-1 combines with J gene TRBJ1-3, with 7 nucleotides matching TRBD1. Looked up from germline, CDR1 is SQVTM and CDR2 is ANQGSEA. The trim removed 7 bases at V and 1 base at J, leaving 7 bases unmatched. The CDR3 spans 14 residues. CDR3 DNA: TGCAGCGCTGACAGGGTGGGTTCTGGAAACACCATATATTTT. It is translated as CSADRVGSGNTIYF. Drawing the rest from reference TRBV29-1 and TRBJ1-3, the complete variable domain is SAVISQKPSRDICQRGTSLTIQCQVDSQVTMMFWYRQQPGQSLTLIATANQGSEATYESGFVIDKFPISRPNLTFSTLTVSNMSPEDSSIYLCSADRVGSGNTIYFGEGSWLTVV.

The chain combines TRBV5-1 with TRBJ1-1; D might be TRBD1 (6 bases). CDR1 is SGHRS and CDR2 is YFSETQ in the germline V gene. Trimming left V 4 bases short and J 5 bases short, with 24 bases between. The CDR3 totals 17 residues. In DNA form, the CDR3 reads TGCGCCAGCAGCCAGGGCGCAGGGGCCTCCGTATGGACTGAAGCTTTCTTT. Translating it yields CASSQGAGASVWTEAFF.

The genes are TRBV7-9 and TRBJ1-1; D unclear. Germline lookup yields CDR1 SEHNR and CDR2 FQNEAQ (reference sequence). The CDR3 loop spans 12 amino acids. Deletions cut 7 bases from V and 4 bases from J, with 10 bases between. The CDR3 bases are TGTGCCAGCATCGAGGGAGGCACTGAAGCTTTCTTT. Amino acids: CASIEGGTEAFF.

This clonotype has a handful of counts. This sequence joins TRBV4-3 and TRBJ2-1, with 13 bases fitting TRBD2. CDR3 length: 15 residues. V shed 4 bases, J shed 9 bases, and the junction held 6 bases outside the gene matches. The V gene's germline CDR1 is LGHNA and CDR2 YSLEER. Here the CDR3 reads CASSLSTSGRAEQFF. DNA for the CDR3: TGCGCCAGCAGCCTCTCTACTAGCGGGAGGGCTGAGCAGTTCTTC.

In this sample, this clonotype turned up many times. This sequence joins TRBV12-3 or TRBV12-4 and TRBJ2-1; possibly TRBD1 or TRBD2 for D (5 bases each). V gave up 1 base and J gave up 12 bases, with 16 bases separating them. This CDR3 is 14 amino acids long. The CDR3 region is CASSLVGTRVGQFF. CDR3 bases: TGTGCCAGCAGTTTAGTTGGGACCAGAGTGGGGCAGTTCTTC.

Only a few counts were recorded for this clonotype. V usage is TRBV5-4 and J usage is TRBJ2-3; the D gene is possibly TRBD2 (6 bases). The germline V gene has CDR1 SGHNT and CDR2 YYREEE (reference sequence). The CDR3 has 16 amino acids. With 1 base removed from V and 5 bases from J, the gap between germline ends came to 17 bases. This CDR3 reads CASSLRGLKGGDTQYF. The CDR3 region has the DNA TGTGCCAGCAGCTTGCGGGGACTTAAGGGAGGAGATACGCAGTATTTT. Together with reference TRBV5-4 and TRBJ2-3, the CDR3 gives the full variable domain: ETGVTQSPTHLIKTRGQQVTLRCSSQSGHNTVSWYQQALGQGPQFIFQYYREEENGRGNFPPRFSGLQFPNYSSELNVNALELDDSALYLCASSLRGLKGGDTQYFGPGTRLTVL.

This clonotype was seen a few times. V usage is TRBV5-6 and J usage is TRBJ2-7; D not resolved. The CDR3 sequence is 18 residues long. With 0 bases removed from V and 3 bases from J, the gap between germline ends came to 22 bases. The V gene's germline CDR1 is SGHDT and CDR2 YYEEEE. The CDR3 nucleotides are TGTGCCAGCAGCTTGGGAGGATCGGAAGGTTATCACTTCTACGAGCAGTACTTC. It encodes CASSLGGSEGYHFYEQYF.